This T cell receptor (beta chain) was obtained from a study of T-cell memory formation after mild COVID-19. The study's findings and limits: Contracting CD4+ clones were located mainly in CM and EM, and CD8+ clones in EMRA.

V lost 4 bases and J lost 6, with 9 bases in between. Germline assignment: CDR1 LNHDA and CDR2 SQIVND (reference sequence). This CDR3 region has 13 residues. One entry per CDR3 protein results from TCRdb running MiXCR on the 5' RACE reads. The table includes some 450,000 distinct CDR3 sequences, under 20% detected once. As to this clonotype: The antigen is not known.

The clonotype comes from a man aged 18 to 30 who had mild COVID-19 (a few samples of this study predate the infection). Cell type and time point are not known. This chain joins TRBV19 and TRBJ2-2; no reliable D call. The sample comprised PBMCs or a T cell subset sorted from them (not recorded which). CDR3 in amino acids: CASSSWPAGELFF. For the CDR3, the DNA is TGTGCCAGTAGTAGCTGGCCGGCCGGGGAGCTGTTTTTT.